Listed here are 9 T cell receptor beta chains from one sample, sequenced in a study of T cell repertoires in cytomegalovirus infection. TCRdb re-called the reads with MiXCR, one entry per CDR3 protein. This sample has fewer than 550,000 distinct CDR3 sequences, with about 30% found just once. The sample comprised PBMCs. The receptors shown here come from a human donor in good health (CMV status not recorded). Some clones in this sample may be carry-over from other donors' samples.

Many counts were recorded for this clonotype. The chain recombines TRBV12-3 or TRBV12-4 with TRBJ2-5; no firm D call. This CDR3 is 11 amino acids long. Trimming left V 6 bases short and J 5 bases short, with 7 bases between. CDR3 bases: TGTGCCAGCAGCTTATTGGAGACCCAGTACTTC. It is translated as CASSLLETQYF.

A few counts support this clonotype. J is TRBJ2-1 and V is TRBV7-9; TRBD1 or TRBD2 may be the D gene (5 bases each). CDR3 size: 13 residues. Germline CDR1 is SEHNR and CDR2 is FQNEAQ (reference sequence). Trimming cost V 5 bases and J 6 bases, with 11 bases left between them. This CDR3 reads CASSPTGTNEQFF. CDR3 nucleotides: TGTGCCAGCAGCCCTACGGGGACCAATGAGCAGTTCTTC.

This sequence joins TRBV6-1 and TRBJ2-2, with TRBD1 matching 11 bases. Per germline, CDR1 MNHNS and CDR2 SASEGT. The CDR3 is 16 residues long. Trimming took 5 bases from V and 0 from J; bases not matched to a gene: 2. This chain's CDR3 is CASSLGQGANTGELFF. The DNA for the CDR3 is TGTGCCAGCAGTTTGGGACAGGGGGCGAACACCGGGGAGCTGTTTTTT.

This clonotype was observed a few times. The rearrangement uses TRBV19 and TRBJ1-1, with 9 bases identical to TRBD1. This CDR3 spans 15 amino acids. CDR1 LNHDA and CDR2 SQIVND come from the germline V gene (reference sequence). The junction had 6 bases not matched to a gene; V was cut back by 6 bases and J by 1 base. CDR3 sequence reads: CASRDRGGANTEAFF. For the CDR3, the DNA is TGTGCCAGTAGGGACAGGGGAGGGGCGAACACTGAAGCTTTCTTT.

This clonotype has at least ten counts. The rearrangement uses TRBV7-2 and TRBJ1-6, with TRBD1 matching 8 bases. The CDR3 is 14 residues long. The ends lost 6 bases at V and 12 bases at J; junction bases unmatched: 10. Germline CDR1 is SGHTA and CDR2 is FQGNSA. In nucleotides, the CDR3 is TGTGCCAGCAGTTTCGGACAGGGCCAAGGACCCCTCCACTTT. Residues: CASSFGQGQGPLHF.

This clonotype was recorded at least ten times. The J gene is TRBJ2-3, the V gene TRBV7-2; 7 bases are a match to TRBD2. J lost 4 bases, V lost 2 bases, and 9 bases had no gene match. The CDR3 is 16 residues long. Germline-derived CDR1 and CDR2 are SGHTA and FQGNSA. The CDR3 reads CASSLMGRARADTQYF. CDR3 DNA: TGTGCCAGCAGCTTAATGGGGAGGGCCCGGGCAGATACGCAGTATTTT.

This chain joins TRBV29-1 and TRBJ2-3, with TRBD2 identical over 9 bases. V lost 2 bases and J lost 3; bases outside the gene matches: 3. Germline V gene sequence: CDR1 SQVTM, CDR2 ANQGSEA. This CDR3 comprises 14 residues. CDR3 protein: CSVESGLATDTQYF. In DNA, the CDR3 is TGCAGCGTTGAATCGGGACTAGCAACAGATACGCAGTATTTT.

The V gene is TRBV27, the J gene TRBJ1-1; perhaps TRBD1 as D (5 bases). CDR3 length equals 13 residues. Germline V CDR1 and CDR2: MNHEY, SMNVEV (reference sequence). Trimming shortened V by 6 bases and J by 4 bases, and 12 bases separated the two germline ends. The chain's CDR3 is CASRGEGSTEAFF. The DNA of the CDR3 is TGTGCCAGCAGGGGTGAGGGGTCCACTGAAGCTTTCTTT.

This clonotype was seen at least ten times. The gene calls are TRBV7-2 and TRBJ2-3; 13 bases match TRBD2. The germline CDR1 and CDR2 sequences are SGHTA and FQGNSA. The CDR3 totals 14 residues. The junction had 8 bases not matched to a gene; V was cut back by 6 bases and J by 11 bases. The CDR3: CASSLGLAGVRQYF. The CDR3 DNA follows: TGTGCCAGCAGTCTCGGACTAGCGGGGGTTAGGCAGTATTTT.